A single TCR beta chain is shown here with its context. The source of the sample is a study of blood T cell repertoires in COVID-19. As for the study in general: Nucleic acid was either cDNA or gDNA, and it came from T cells, B-cell-depleted T cells, or PBMCs.

Clones were sequenced by immunoSEQ multiplex PCR, and TCRdb holds only the in-frame ones, with some missing. Of about 76,000 clones listed, roughly nine tenths are singletons. Between the trimmed V and J ends, which lost 7 bases and 4 bases, there was a span of 17 bases. The CDR3 has 15 amino acids. Germline loops: CDR1 MNHNY, CDR2 SVGAGI (reference sequence). This receptor was obtained from a human donor in a cohort sampled during active COVID-19. The sample comprised peripheral blood. V and J are TRBV6-6 and TRBJ2-1; D possibly corresponds to TRBD1 (7 bases). CDR3 protein: CASTPAGQTYNEQFF. CDR3 sequence (DNA): TGTGCCAGCACCCCGGCGGGACAGACTTACAATGAGCAGTTCTTC.